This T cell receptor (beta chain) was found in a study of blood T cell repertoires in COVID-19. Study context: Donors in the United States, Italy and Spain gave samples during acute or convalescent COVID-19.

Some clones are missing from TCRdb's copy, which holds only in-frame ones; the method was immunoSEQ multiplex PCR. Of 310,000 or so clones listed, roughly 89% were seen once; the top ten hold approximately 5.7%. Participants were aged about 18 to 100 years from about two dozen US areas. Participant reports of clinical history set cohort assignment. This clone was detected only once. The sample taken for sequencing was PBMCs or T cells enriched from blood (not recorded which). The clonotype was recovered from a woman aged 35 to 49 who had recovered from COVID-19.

The CDR3 reads CASSDWGGSAEAFF. The CDR3 coding sequence is TGTGCCAGCAGCGACTGGGGGGGGTCCGCTGAAGCTTTCTTT. This sequence joins TRBV6-6 and TRBJ1-1, with D possibly being TRBD1 (5 bases). Trimming pared 6 bases from V and 6 bases from J, leaving 17 bases between. CDR3 length equals 14 residues. Germline V lookup: CDR1 MNHNY, CDR2 SVGAGI (reference sequence).